This T cell receptor (beta chain) was observed in a study of T cells in Graves' hyperthyroidism and ophthalmopathy. The hyperthyroidism was newly diagnosed and had lasted under 2 months; the patients were aged 18 to 65. Any patient presenting with uncontrolled infection, other autoimmune disease, pregnancy or lactation was left out. Amplification targeted TCR beta CDR3 regions from RNA transcripts. The HTBI set primed first-round TCR CDR3 RT-PCR. TCRdb used MiXCR to reprocess the multiplex PCR reads, holding one entry per CDR3 protein. The sample records a few hundred thousand distinct CDR3 sequences, 35% to 55% being singletons. The table lists this clonotype with many counts. This CDR3 comprises 13 residues. Trimming at V came to 4 bases and at J to 6 bases, leaving 4 bases not matched to a gene. The germline CDR1 and CDR2 sequences are SGHAT and FQDESV (reference sequence).

This rearrangement joins TRBV11-1 to TRBJ1-2; 8 bases line up with TRBD1. The receptor was derived from a woman aged 18-29 years with Graves' hyperthyroidism. The source material was peripheral blood or thyroid tissue (not recorded which). The DNA of the CDR3 is TGTGCCAGCAGCTCCAGGGGGCCAGATGGCTACACCTTC. Its protein is CASSSRGPDGYTF.